Below, 5 T cell receptor beta chains from the same sample are listed, as sequenced in a study of shared clonotypes between healthy human individuals (dated by TCRdb to 2018 to 2021). The library was produced with the immunoSEQ multiplex PCR assay. TCRdb stores this immuneACCESS table with in-frame sequences only. Part of the clones is absent; in the studies checked, under half of the shortfall reflects unresolved V genes, and no reason is known for the rest. A total of about 960,000 clones appear in this sample, around three quarters of them only once. The ten largest clones take up about 1.5% of the sample. Sequencing input: memory CD4+ T cells sorted from blood. The cell subset or site label on this specimen signifies: CD45RA-negative fraction. These receptor sequences come from a man younger than 35 in good health.

The chain recombines TRBV30 with TRBJ2-2, with D maybe TRBD2 (5 bases). V was clipped by 2 bases and J by 0 bases, with 7 bases between them. Per the germline V gene, CDR1 is GTSNPN and CDR2 is SVGIG (reference sequence). The CDR3 runs 14 residues. The CDR3 DNA reads as TGTGCCTGGAGTATCGGGGCGAACACCGGGGAGCTGTTTTTT. Amino acids: CAWSIGANTGELFF. The full variable domain, rest sourced from reference TRBV30 and TRBJ2-2, is SQTIHQWPATLVQPVGSPLSLECTVEGTSNPNLYWYRQAAGRGLQLLFYSVGIGQISSEVPQNLSASRPQDRQFILSSKKLLLSDSGFYLCAWSIGANTGELFFGEGSRLTVL.

The chain links TRBV10-2 to TRBJ2-3; D remains unclear. The germline gives CDR1 WSHSY, CDR2 SAAADI. The CDR3 runs 9 residues. CDR3 in amino acids: CVHQLSQYF. The CDR3 DNA is TGCGTCCACCAGCTTTCACAGTATTTT.

This clone was picked up a small number of times. Different DNA sequences within this sample yield the same CDR3. This chain uses TRBV18 with TRBJ1-6; D unresolved. Germline CDR1 is KGHSH and CDR2 is LQKENI. Trimming pared 3 bases from V and 8 bases from J, leaving 11 bases between. This CDR3 spans 14 amino acids. The CDR3 DNA follows: TGTGCCAGCTCACCTGGCTACCTAGATTCACCCCTCCACTTT. It yields the protein CASSPGYLDSPLHF.

V gene TRBV6-5 combines with J gene TRBJ1-6; 7 nucleotides agree with TRBD1. The CDR3 has 15 amino acids. The germline V gene has CDR1 MNHEY and CDR2 SVGAGI. Trimming removed 6 bases from V and 8 bases from J; junction bases left unmatched: 10. The CDR3 reads CASSPLRGKDSPLHF. CDR3 sequence (DNA): TGTGCCAGCAGCCCCCTCAGGGGGAAGGATTCACCCCTCCACTTT.

This CDR3 is CAISVGDRYTEAFF. CDR3 nucleotide sequence: TGTGCCATCAGTGTAGGGGATCGCTACACTGAAGCTTTCTTT. The chain is built from TRBV10-3 and TRBJ1-1, with a tentative D call TRBD1 (5 bases). The V end was cut by 4 bases, the J end by 3 bases, with 12 bases between. Germline V gene sequence: CDR1 ENHRY, CDR2 SYGVKD. The CDR3 is 14 amino acids.